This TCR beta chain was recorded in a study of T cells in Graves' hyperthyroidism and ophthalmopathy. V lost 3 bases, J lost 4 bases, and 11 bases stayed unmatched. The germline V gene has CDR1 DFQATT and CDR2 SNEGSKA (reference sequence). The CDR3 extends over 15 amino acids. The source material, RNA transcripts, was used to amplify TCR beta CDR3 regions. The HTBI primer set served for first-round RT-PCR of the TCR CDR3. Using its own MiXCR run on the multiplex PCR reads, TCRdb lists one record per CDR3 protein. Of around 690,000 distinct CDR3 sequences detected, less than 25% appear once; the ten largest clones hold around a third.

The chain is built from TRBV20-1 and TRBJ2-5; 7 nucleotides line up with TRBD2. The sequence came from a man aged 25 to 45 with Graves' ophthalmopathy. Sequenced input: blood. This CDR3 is CSARSVGGSLETQYF. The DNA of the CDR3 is TGCAGTGCTAGGTCGGTGGGCGGGAGCTTAGAGACCCAGTACTTC.